These 26 T cell receptor beta chains originate from one sample sequenced in a study of monozygotic twins with inflammatory bowel disease. TCRdb reprocessed the 5' RACE reads and keeps a single row for each CDR3 protein, giving no DNA. Its clone listing holds 200,000 to 250,000 distinct CDR3 sequences. Sequenced sample: blood. Source of these receptors: a human donor with ulcerative colitis or Crohn's disease, or a healthy co-twin of an affected twin (not recorded which).

The rearrangement uses TRBV4-2 and TRBJ2-5; there is no DNA to check the TCRdb D call of TRBD1. The CDR3 runs to 16 residues. CDR1 is LGHNA and CDR2 is YNFKEQ in the germline V gene. This CDR3 is CASSQEGSGGPETQYF.

This chain uses TRBV7-3 with TRBJ2-2; TCRdb's D call of TRBD1 is untestable without DNA. This CDR3 region has 14 residues. Germline CDR1 reads SGHTA; CDR2 reads FQGTGA. CDR3 sequence reads: CASRQGLSTGELFF.

The chain has TRBV6-1 and TRBJ2-2; the TRBD1 assignment by TCRdb is unverifiable without DNA. Germline V lookup: CDR1 MNHNS, CDR2 SASEGT. The CDR3 length is 15 residues. CDR3 sequence: CASIRTFLDTGELFF.

This chain uses TRBV30 with TRBJ2-5. The germline gives CDR1 GTSNPN, CDR2 SVGIG (reference sequence). This CDR3 contains 11 residues. CDR3 residues: CAWSAKVLQYF.

The chain couples TRBV7-2 to TRBJ2-3; no DNA is available, so the TRBD1 call from TCRdb remains unchecked. This CDR3 comprises 15 residues. Germline V gene sequence: CDR1 SGHTA, CDR2 FQGNSA. CDR3 region: CASSFSGQGADTQYF.

The chain uses TRBV28 and TRBJ1-5; absent DNA, TCRdb's TRBD1 call cannot be checked. The CDR3 has 14 residues. Germline V gene sequence: CDR1 MDHEN, CDR2 SYDVKM. The CDR3 sequence: CASSLSIAGKPQHF.

This sequence joins TRBV7-9 and TRBJ2-1; TCRdb indicates TRBD2, and absent DNA this call remains unverified. This CDR3 contains 17 residues. Germline CDR1 is SEHNR and CDR2 is FQNEAQ (reference sequence). The CDR3 spells CASSLPGTELSYNEQFF.

The V and J genes are TRBV7-3 and TRBJ2-3; lacking DNA, the TRBD1 call made by TCRdb goes unchecked. CDR3 length equals 17 residues. The germline gives CDR1 SGHTA, CDR2 FQGTGA. This CDR3 reads CASSLSPTGTLGDTQYF.

The chain combines TRBV12-3 or TRBV12-4 with TRBJ1-6; as DNA is missing, the TRBD1 call by TCRdb cannot be tested. The CDR3 has 15 amino acids. The CDR3 spells CASSGRDRGNSPLHF.

V and J are TRBV12-3 or TRBV12-4 and TRBJ1-2; the TRBD1 assignment by TCRdb is unverifiable without DNA. This CDR3 is built from 13 residues. CDR3 region: CASTQGAHVGYTF.

The chain joins TRBV4-2 to TRBJ1-1; TCRdb selects TRBD1, and the lack of DNA leaves this call unchecked. Germline V gene data show CDR1 as LGHNA and CDR2 as YNFKEQ. CDR3 length: 13 amino acids. The CDR3: CASARGTNTEAFF.

The chain recombines TRBV5-6 with TRBJ2-1; TCRdb designates TRBD2, a call that cannot be tested without DNA. Per germline, CDR1 SGHDT and CDR2 YYEEEE. The length of the CDR3 is 15 residues. This CDR3 reads CASSLELAGGGEQFF.

J is TRBJ1-1 and V is TRBV19; TCRdb's D call of TRBD1 is untestable without DNA. Germline V gene lookup returns CDR1 LNHDA and CDR2 SQIVND (reference sequence). The CDR3 spans 13 residues. CDR3 residues: CASRRQGATEAFF.

J is TRBJ1-1 and V is TRBV6-6. This CDR3 comprises 13 residues. CDR1 MNHNY and CDR2 SVGAGI come from the germline V gene (reference sequence). CDR3 sequence reads: CASTEGRETEAFF.

The J gene is TRBJ2-4, the V gene TRBV6-5. Germline CDR1 and CDR2: MNHEY and SVGAGI. There are 14 residues in the CDR3. The CDR3 loop reads CASSYGSDRNIQYF.

This chain connects TRBV12-3 or TRBV12-4 to TRBJ2-5; TCRdb calls TRBD1, which cannot be checked without DNA. The length of the CDR3 is 14 residues. The CDR3 spells CASSLWTDQETQYF.

The rearrangement links TRBV28 to TRBJ1-1. Germline V gives CDR1 MDHEN, CDR2 SYDVKM. The CDR3 length is 12 residues. The CDR3 here is CASKQVNTEAFF.

The chain has TRBV19 and TRBJ1-1; TCRdb's assignment of TRBD1 cannot be checked, as there is no DNA. The CDR3 is 17 residues long. Germline V gene data show CDR1 as LNHDA and CDR2 as SQIVND (reference sequence). This CDR3 reads CASNKLTGGERNTEAFF.

The V gene is TRBV25-1, the J gene TRBJ2-3. In germline, CDR1 is MGHDK, CDR2 SYGVNS. The CDR3 is 16 amino acids. CDR3 amino acids: CASSPRGLGWTDTQYF.

The chain combines TRBV4-1 with TRBJ2-1; TCRdb returns TRBD1, unconfirmable since there is no DNA. The CDR3 length is 19 residues. Germline CDR1 is MGHRA and CDR2 is YSYEKL. CDR3 residues: CASSQVGSGGLSSYNEQFF.

V and J are TRBV5-1 and TRBJ2-2; TCRdb designates TRBD1, a call that cannot be tested without DNA. There are 17 residues in the CDR3. Germline assignment: CDR1 SGHRS and CDR2 YFSETQ. The CDR3 protein is CASSLDKGGSNTGELFF.

This sequence joins TRBV7-2 and TRBJ2-7; TCRdb's assignment of TRBD2 cannot be checked, as there is no DNA. The CDR3 sequence is 14 residues long. CDR1 is SGHTA, CDR2 FQGNSA, per germline. CDR3 sequence: CASSPMGGGYEQYF.

The J gene is TRBJ2-1, the V gene TRBV7-2; TCRdb's D call, TRBD2, is unchecked because there is no DNA. Germline loops: CDR1 SGHTA, CDR2 FQGNSA. The CDR3 totals 16 residues. The CDR3 protein is CASSLGTFPSHNEQFF.

The V gene is TRBV3-1, the J gene TRBJ1-2. From germline, CDR1 is LGHDT and CDR2 YNNKEL (reference sequence). This CDR3 is built from 15 residues. CDR3 residues: CASSQIPDSNYGYTF.

This sequence joins TRBV4-1 and TRBJ2-7; TCRdb lists TRBD2, though no DNA is available to test this call. The length of the CDR3 is 14 residues. Germline V lookup: CDR1 MGHRA, CDR2 YSYEKL. The chain's CDR3 is CASSQPGSRNEQYF.

The chain carries TRBV27 and TRBJ2-1; TCRdb lists TRBD2, though no DNA is available to test this call. Germline assignment: CDR1 MNHEY and CDR2 SMNVEV (reference sequence). This CDR3 region has 12 residues. The CDR3 is CASSLPSGREFF.